This T cell receptor (beta chain) was found in a study of blood T cell repertoires in COVID-19. On the study more broadly: The United States, Italy and Spain provided the acute and convalescent COVID-19 samples. The analysed material was cDNA or gDNA that came from T cells, B-cell-depleted T cells, or PBMCs.

Authors' methods: Researchers report that nucleated cell counts were estimated from reference gene primer amplification. The repertoire was sequenced with immunoSEQ multiplex PCR; TCRdb's copy has only in-frame clones and lacks some. The V and J calls and clone size were taken over from that table, and D and trimming were inferred from the DNA. The data show roughly 200,000 clones, 90% seen once. The germline V gene has CDR1 GTSNPN and CDR2 SVGIG (reference sequence). The CDR3 length is 13 residues. The V and J ends lost 3 bases and 6 bases respectively, with 15 bases between them. This clone was observed once.

The specimen was peripheral blood. V and J are TRBV30 and TRBJ2-7; D is ambiguous. This TCR was sampled from a middle-aged man with acute or convalescent COVID-19. CDR3 sequence reads: CAWRRGALGEQYF. The DNA of the CDR3 is TGTGCCTGGAGGCGCGGCGCTCTGGGCGAGCAGTACTTC.